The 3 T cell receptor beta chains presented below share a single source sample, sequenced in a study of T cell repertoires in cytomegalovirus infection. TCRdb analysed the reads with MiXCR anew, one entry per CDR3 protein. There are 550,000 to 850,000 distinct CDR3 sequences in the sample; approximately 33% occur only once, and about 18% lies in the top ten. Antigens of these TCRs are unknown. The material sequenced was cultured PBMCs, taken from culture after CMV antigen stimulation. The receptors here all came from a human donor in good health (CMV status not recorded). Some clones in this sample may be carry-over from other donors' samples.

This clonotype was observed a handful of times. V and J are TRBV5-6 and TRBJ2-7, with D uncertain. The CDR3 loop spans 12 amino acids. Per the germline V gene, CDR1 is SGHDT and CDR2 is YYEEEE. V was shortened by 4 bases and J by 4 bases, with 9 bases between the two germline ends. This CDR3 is CASSHPDYEQYF. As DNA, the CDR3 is TGTGCCAGCAGCCATCCTGATTACGAGCAGTACTTC.

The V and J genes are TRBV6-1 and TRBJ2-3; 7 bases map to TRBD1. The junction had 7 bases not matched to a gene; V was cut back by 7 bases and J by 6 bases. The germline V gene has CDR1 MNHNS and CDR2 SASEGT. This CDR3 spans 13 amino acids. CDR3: CASTNRGGDTQYF. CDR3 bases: TGTGCCAGCACCAACAGGGGTGGGGATACGCAGTATTTT.

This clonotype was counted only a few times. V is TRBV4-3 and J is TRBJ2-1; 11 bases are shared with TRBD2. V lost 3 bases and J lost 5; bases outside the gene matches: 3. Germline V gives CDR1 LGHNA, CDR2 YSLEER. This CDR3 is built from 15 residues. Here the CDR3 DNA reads TGCGCCAGCAGCCATATGGGACTAGCGGACAATGAGCAGTTCTTC. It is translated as CASSHMGLADNEQFF.